The present entry profiles one TCR beta chain with its context. Source study methods: From reference gene primer amplification, estimates of nucleated cell counts were derived. The repertoire was sequenced with immunoSEQ multiplex PCR; TCRdb's copy has only in-frame clones and lacks some. V and J calls and clone size are copied from that table; D and trimming were computed from the DNA. Of 250,000 or so clones in the sample, roughly 91% are singletons; the top ten hold more than 0.95%. This entry is derived from a study of blood T cell repertoires in COVID-19. Trimming pared 6 bases from V and 0 bases from J, leaving 15 bases between. Per the germline V gene, CDR1 is LNHDA and CDR2 is SQIVND (reference sequence). The CDR3 loop spans 16 amino acids.

The sequence derives from a woman in her forties who had recovered from COVID-19. Specimen: peripheral blood. This chain joins TRBV19 and TRBJ1-3; D is uncertain. CDR3 protein: CASSYKTASSGNTIYF. The CDR3 DNA sequence: TGTGCCAGTAGCTACAAGACTGCTTCCTCTGGAAACACCATATATTTT.